The entry that follows covers one T cell receptor (beta chain) sequence. The age range of participants was 18 to 89 years, with residence in approximately 25 US areas. Assignments of participants to cohorts depended upon their own reported clinical history. The sample comes from a study of blood T cell repertoires in COVID-19. Looking at the study overall: From T cells, B-cell-depleted T cells, or PBMCs came the material, which was cDNA or gDNA.

Authors' methods: Reference gene primer amplification in the assay estimated nucleated cell counts. Sequencing was performed with immunoSEQ multiplex PCR; in TCRdb, only in-frame clones are kept and a portion is missing. Clone size and V and J calls were adopted from that table, with D and trimming inferred from the DNA. The sample gives a few hundred thousand clones, approximately 83% of which show up once; about 3.8% is in the top ten. Germline V gene sequence: CDR1 SEHNR, CDR2 FQNEAQ (reference sequence). With 1 base clipped from V and 1 base from J, the junction kept 15 bases outside the gene matches. This CDR3 is 19 amino acids long.

The chain uses TRBV7-9 and TRBJ2-5, with TRBD1 matching over 7 bases. The sample taken for sequencing was PBMCs or T cells enriched from blood (not recorded which). The sequence derives from a woman aged 40 to 50 with acute COVID-19. For the CDR3, the DNA is TGTGCCAGCAGCTTAGTTGGTACAGGGGAAGCAAATCTCCAAGAGACCCAGTACTTC. It codes for CASSLVGTGEANLQETQYF.